The next 6 T cell receptor beta chains were all read from a single sample in a study of identical twins. In TCRdb, the 5' RACE reads were re-called with MiXCR into one record per CDR3 protein. In the table there are approximately 680,000 distinct CDR3 sequences, just over 7% of which are singletons. The sample was also linked to a second study, of yellow fever vaccine responses in identical twins.

The sample comprised PBMCs. All receptors come from a woman aged 18 to 35 in good health.

In its sample, this clonotype was seen many times. This chain joins TRBV4-2 and TRBJ2-5, with 8 bases lining up with TRBD2. The ends lost 0 bases at V and 5 bases at J; junction bases unmatched: 8. The length of the CDR3 is 16 residues. CDR1 and CDR2 from the germline V gene are LGHNA and YNFKEQ. DNA for the CDR3: TGTGCCAGCAGCCAAGAAGGTAGCGGGAATTTGGAGACCCAGTACTTC. Protein sequence: CASSQEGSGNLETQYF.

The chain recombines TRBV12-3 or TRBV12-4 with TRBJ2-3; D possibly matches TRBD1 or TRBD2 (6 bases each). Trimming pared 5 bases from V and 2 bases from J, leaving 14 bases between. The CDR3 length is 15 residues. The CDR3 DNA reads TGTGCCAGCAGTAACCCGGGGGCGGACACAGATACGCAGTATTTT. Protein product: CASSNPGADTDTQYF.

The rearrangement joins TRBV29-1 to TRBJ1-3; D unresolved. The ends were cut back, 6 bases at V and 0 bases at J, with 9 bases in the middle. The length of the CDR3 is 13 residues. Germline CDR1 reads SQVTM; CDR2 reads ANQGSEA. The CDR3 DNA reads as TGCAGCGTCCAGGCCCTCTCTGGAAACACCATATATTTT. Translating it yields CSVQALSGNTIYF.

This clonotype was recorded many times. This chain links TRBV7-9 with TRBJ1-1; TRBD1 might be the D (5 bases). The V end was cut by 6 bases, the J end by 4 bases, with 24 bases between. The CDR3 spans 17 residues. CDR1 and CDR2 (germline): SEHNR, FQNEAQ (reference sequence). The CDR3 reads CASSYMVGLRVGTEAFF. The CDR3 region has the DNA TGTGCCAGCAGTTATATGGTGGGACTTCGGGTGGGCACTGAAGCTTTCTTT.

The sample holds a few counts of this clonotype. The chain joins TRBV10-1 to TRBJ1-1; D gene ambiguous. Trimming cost V 2 bases and J 0 bases, with 4 bases left between them. Germline CDR1 reads WNHNN; CDR2 reads SYGVQD (reference sequence). There are 13 residues in the CDR3. The CDR3 sequence: CASSELLNTEAFF. In nucleotides, the CDR3 is TGCGCCAGCAGTGAGCTCCTGAACACTGAAGCTTTCTTT.

This clonotype was seen repeatedly, ten times or more. The V call is TRBV9, the J call TRBJ2-7; D is perhaps TRBD2 (6 bases). The CDR3 is made up of 14 amino acids. Germline V gene sequence: CDR1 SGDLS, CDR2 YYNGEE. The ends were cut back, 1 base at V and 6 bases at J, with 14 bases in the middle. CDR3 amino acids: CASSVSRIGSEQYF. CDR3 in DNA: TGTGCCAGCAGCGTAAGTCGGATCGGGAGCGAGCAGTACTTC.